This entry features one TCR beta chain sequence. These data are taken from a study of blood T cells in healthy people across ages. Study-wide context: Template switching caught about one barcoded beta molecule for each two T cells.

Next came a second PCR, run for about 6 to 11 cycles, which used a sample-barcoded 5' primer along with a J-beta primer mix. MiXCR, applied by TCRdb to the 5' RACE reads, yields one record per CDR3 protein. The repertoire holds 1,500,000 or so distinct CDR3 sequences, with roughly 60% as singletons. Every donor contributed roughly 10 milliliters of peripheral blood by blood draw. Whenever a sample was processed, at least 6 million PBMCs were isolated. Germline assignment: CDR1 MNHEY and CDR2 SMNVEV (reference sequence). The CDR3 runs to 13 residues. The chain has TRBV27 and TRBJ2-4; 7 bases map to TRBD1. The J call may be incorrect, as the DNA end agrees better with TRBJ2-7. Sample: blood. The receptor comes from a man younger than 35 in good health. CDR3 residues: CASSGEDRYEQYF. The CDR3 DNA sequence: TGTGCCAGCAGTGGCGAGGACAGGTACGAGCAGTACTTC.